This entry describes one T cell receptor beta chain. There is no known antigen for this receptor. No much larger clonotype is one base removed from it; base qualities were not supplied. The sample comes from a study of control samples from healthy donors and cancer patients (TCRdb year 2020). The V end loses 9 bases and the J end loses 0 bases, and a stretch of 16 bases separates them. Inclusive of the bounding cysteine and phenylalanine, the CDR3 is 15 residues long. The read is trimmed to its CDR3 DNA, 45 bases read in frame from base 1. The germline V gene (reference sequence) gives CDR1 as SGHNT and CDR2 as YYREEE. The library was built by means of the immunoSEQ multiplex PCR assay. The clones in this table, taken by TCRdb from immuneACCESS, are in-frame only. Not every clone is retained; where verified, under half of the shortfall comes from an unresolved V gene, and the cause of the rest is unknown. Here the sample has roughly 80,000 clones; about 90% occur a single time. The ten most abundant clones make up over 1.5% of the sample.

The chain is made from TRBV5-4 and TRBJ2-1; a tentative D match to TRBD2 spans 6 bases. Specimen: PBMCs. This clonotype was sampled from a woman in her fifties or sixties with head and neck cancer. At the DNA level, the sequence is TGTGCCACCCATCCTGGCGGGAACTCCTACAATGAGCAGTTCTTC. It translates as CATHPGGNSYNEQFF. The variable domain in full, with residues beyond the CDR3 obtained from the reference TRBV5-4 and TRBJ2-1 genes, is ETGVTQSPTHLIKTRGQQVTLRCSSQSGHNTVSWYQQALGQGPQFIFQYYREEENGRGNFPPRFSGLQFPNYSSELNVNALELDDSALYLCATHPGGNSYNEQFFGPGTRLTVL.